The source of this T cell receptor (beta chain) is a study of regulatory T cells in long-lasting Graves disease. Construction of the TCR beta libraries employed iRepertoire HTBI primers in conjunction with Arm-PCR of CDR3 regions. Per the study methods: Across the samples, identification revealed approximately 66 TRBV and 12 to 15 TRBJ segments. MiXCR, applied by TCRdb to the multiplex PCR reads, yields one record per CDR3 protein. The V and J calls and clone size are TCRdb's, not the authors'. The sample carries almost 350,000 distinct CDR3 sequences, around 19% recorded once. The CDR3 extends over 14 amino acids. Deletions cut 6 bases from V and 2 bases from J, with 17 bases between. CDR1 and CDR2 (germline): DFQATT, SNEGSKA (reference sequence). Study-level results: Favored gene segments in persistent disease were TRBV28, TRBJ1-2 and TRBJ2-5. Persistent Graves' patients had lower TCR diversity than newly diagnosed ones.

This clonotype was seen a few times. What it recognizes is unknown. Time point: persistent/refractory GD, antithyroid drugs over 5 years with positive TRAb. PBMC RNA was the source of the TCR library. V gene TRBV20-1 combines with J gene TRBJ2-7, with D possibly called TRBD1 or TRBD2 (5 bases each). Here the sequenced sample was peripheral blood mononuclear cells (PBMCs), taken when the disease was refractory, from a patient treated with antithyroid drugs. The source of this sequence is a female donor with Graves disease. DNA for the CDR3: TGCAGTGCCGTACCTGGGACGGGGCCCTACGAGCAGTACTTC. It is translated as CSAVPGTGPYEQYF.